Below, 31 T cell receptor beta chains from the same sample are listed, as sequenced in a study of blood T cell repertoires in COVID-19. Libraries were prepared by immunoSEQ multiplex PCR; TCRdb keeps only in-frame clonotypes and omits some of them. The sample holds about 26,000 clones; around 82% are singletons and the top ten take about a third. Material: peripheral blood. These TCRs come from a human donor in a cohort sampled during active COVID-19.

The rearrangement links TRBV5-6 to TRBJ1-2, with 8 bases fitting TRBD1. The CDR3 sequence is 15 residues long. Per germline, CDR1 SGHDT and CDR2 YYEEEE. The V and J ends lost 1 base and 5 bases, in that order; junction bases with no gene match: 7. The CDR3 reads CASSLTTGDRYGYTF. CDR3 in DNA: TGTGCCAGCAGCTTGACGACAGGGGATCGTTATGGCTACACCTTC.

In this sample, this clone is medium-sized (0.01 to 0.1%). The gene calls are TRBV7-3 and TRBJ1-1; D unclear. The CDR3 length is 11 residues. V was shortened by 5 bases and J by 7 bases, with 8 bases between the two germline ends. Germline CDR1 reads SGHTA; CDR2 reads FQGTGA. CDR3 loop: CASSLPGEAFF. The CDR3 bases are TGTGCCAGCAGCCTCCCAGGTGAAGCTTTCTTT.

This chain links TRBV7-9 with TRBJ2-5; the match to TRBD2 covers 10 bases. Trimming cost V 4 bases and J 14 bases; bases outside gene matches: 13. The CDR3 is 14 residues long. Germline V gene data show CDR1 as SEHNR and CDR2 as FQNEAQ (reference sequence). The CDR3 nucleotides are TGTGCCAGCAGCTCGTGGACTAGCGGCTTCCGGTCTTACTTC. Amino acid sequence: CASSSWTSGFRSYF. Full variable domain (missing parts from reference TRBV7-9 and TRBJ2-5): DTGVSQNPRHKITKRGQNVTFRCDPISEHNRLYWYRQTLGQGPEFLTYFQNEAQLEKSRLLSDRFSAERPKGSFSTLEIQRTEQGDSAMYLCASSSWTSGFRSYFGPGTRLLVL.

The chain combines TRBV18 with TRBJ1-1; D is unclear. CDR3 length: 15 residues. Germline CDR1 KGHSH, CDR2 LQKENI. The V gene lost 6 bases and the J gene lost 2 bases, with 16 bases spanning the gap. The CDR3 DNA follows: TGTGCCAGCTCTCTCCGAGAGAGCCACAACACTGAAGCTTTCTTT. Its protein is CASSLRESHNTEAFF. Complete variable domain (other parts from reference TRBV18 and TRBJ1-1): NAGVMQNPRHLVRRRGQEARLRCSPMKGHSHVYWYRQLPEEGLKFMVYLQKENIIDESGMPKERFSAEFPKEGPSILRIQQVVRGDSAAYFCASSLRESHNTEAFFGQGTRLTVV.

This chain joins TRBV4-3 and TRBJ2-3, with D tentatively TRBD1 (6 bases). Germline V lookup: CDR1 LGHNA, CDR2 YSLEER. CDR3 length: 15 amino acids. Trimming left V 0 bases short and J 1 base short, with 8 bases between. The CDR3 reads CASSQERTGTDTQYF. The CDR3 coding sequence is TGCGCCAGCAGCCAAGAAAGGACAGGCACAGATACGCAGTATTTT.

The CDR3 DNA reads as TGTGCCAGCAGATGGACAGGGAACACTGAAGCTTTCTTT. Its translation: CASRWTGNTEAFF. The genes are TRBV12-3 or TRBV12-4 and TRBJ1-1; TRBD1 aligns across 7 bases. This CDR3 contains 13 residues. With 6 bases clipped from V and 1 base from J, the junction kept 2 bases outside the gene matches.

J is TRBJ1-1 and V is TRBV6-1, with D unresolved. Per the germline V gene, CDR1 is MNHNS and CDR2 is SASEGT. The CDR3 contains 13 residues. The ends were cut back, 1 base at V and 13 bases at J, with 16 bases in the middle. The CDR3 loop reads CASSEGGERRLFF. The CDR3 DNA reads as TGTGCCAGCAGTGAAGGAGGAGAAAGGCGGCTTTTCTTT.

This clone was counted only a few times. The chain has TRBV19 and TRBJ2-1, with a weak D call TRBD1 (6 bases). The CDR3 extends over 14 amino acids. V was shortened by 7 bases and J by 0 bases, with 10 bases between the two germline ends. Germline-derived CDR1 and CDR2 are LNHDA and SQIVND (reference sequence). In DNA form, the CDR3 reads TGTGCCAGTAACCCCAGGGGCTCCTACAATGAGCAGTTCTTC. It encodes CASNPRGSYNEQFF.

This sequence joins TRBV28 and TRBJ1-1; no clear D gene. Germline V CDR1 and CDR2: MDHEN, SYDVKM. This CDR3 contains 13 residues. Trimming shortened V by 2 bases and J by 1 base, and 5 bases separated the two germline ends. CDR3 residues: CASSLKPNTEAFF. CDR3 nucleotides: TGTGCCAGCAGTTTAAAGCCGAACACTGAAGCTTTCTTT.

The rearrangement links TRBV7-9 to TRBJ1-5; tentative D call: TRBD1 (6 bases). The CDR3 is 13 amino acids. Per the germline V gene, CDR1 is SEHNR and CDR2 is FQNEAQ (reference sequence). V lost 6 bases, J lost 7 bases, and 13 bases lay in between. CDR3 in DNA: TGTGCCAGCAGTCCAGGGGATAGACAGCCCCAGCATTTT. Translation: CASSPGDRQPQHF.

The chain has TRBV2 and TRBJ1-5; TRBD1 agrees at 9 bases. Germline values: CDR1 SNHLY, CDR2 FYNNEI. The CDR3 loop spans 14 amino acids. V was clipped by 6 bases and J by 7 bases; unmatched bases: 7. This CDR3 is CASRRGQGQQPQHF. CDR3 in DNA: TGTGCCAGCAGACGCGGACAGGGGCAACAGCCCCAGCATTTT.

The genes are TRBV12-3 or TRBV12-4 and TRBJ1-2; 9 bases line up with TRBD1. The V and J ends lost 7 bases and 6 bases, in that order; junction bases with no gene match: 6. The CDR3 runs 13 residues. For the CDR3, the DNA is TGTGCCAGCACCCGGACAGGGGCTGATGGCTACACCTTC. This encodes CASTRTGADGYTF.

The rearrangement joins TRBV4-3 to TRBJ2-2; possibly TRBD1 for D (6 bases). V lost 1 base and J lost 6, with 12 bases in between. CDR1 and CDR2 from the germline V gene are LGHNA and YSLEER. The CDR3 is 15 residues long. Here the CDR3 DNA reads TGCGCCAGCAGCCAAGTAGGGGGTACTCCCGGGGAGCTGTTTTTT. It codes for CASSQVGGTPGELFF.

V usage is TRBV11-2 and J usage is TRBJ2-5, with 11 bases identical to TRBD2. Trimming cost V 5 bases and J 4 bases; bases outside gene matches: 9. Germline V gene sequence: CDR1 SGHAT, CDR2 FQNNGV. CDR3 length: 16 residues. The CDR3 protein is CASSQGLAGDGETQYF. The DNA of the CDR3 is TGTGCCAGCAGCCAAGGACTAGCGGGCGATGGAGAGACCCAGTACTTC.

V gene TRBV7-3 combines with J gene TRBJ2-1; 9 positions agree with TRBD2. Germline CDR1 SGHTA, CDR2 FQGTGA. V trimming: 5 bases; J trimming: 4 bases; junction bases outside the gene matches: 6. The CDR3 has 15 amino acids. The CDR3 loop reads CASSTAGGRYNEQFF. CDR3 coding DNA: TGTGCCAGCAGCACAGCGGGGGGCCGATACAATGAGCAGTTCTTC. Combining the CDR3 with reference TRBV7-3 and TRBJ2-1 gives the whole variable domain GAGVSQTPSNKVTEKGKYVELRCDPISGHTALYWYRQSLGQGPEFLIYFQGTGAADDSGLPNDRFFAVRPEGSVSTLKIQRTERGDSAVYLCASSTAGGRYNEQFFGPGTRLTVL.

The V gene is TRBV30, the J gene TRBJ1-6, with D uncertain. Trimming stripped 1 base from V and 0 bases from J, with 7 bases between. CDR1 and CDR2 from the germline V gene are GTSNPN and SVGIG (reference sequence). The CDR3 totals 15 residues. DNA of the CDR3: TGTGCCTGGAGTGCAAAGAGCTCCTATAATTCACCCCTCCACTTT. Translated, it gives CAWSAKSSYNSPLHF.

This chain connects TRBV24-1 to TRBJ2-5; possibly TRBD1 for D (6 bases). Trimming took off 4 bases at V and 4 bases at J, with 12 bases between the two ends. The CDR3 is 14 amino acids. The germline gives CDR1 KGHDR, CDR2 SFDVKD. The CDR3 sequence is CATSEQGFGETQYF. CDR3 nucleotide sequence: TGTGCCACCAGTGAGCAGGGGTTCGGAGAGACCCAGTACTTC.

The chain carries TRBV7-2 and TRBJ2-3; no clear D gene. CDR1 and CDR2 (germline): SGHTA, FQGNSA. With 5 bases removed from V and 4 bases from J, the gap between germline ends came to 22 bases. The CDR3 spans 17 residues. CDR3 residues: CASSARRPGWSADTQYF. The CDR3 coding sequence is TGTGCCAGCAGCGCGCGCCGCCCCGGATGGAGCGCAGATACGCAGTATTTT.

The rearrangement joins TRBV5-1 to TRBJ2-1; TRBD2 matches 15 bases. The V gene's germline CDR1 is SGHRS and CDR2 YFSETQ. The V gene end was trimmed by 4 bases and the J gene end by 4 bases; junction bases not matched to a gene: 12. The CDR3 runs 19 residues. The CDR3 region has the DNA TGCGCCAGCAGCCTACATCCCGGGACTAGCGGGAGGAATTACAATGAGCAGTTCTTC. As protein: CASSLHPGTSGRNYNEQFF.

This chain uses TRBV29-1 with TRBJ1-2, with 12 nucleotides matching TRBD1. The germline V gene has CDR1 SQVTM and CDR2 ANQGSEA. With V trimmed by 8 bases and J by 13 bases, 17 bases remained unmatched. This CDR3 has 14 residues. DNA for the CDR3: TGCAGCTTACGGACCGGGACAGGGGGCGCAGAAGCCACCTTC. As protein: CSLRTGTGGAEATF.

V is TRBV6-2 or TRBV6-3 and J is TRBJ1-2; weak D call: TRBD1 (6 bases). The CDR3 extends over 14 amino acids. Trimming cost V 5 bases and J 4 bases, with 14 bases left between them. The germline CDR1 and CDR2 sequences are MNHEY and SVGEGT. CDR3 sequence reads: CASSDSADSYGYTF. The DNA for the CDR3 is TGTGCCAGCAGTGATTCTGCGGACAGCTATGGCTACACCTTC.

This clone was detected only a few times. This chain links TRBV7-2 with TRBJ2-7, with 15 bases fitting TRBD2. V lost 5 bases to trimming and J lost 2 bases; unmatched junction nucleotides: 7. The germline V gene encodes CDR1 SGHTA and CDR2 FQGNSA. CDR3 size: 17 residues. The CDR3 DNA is TGTGCCAGCAGCCCGGGACTAGCGGGAGGCCAAGCCTACGAGCAGTACTTC. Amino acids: CASSPGLAGGQAYEQYF.

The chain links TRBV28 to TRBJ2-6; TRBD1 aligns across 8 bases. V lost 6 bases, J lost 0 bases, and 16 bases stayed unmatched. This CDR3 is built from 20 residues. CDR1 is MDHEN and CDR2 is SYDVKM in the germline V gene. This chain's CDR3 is CASSRRLTGQASSGANVLTF. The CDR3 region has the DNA TGTGCCAGCAGCCGCCGGCTTACGGGACAGGCTAGCTCTGGGGCCAACGTCCTGACTTTC.

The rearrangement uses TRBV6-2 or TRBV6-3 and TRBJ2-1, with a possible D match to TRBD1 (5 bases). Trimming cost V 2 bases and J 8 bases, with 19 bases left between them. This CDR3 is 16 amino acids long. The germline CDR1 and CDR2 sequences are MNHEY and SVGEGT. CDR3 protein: CASSYAERGWGYEQFF. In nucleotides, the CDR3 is TGTGCCAGCAGTTACGCTGAGCGTGGGTGGGGCTATGAGCAGTTCTTC.

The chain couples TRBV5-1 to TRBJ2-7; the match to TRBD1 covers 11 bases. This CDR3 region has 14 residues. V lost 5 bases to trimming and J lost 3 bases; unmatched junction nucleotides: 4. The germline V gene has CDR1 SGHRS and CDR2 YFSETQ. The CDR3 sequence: CASRGTGGIYEQYF. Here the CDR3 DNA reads TGCGCCAGCAGGGGGACAGGGGGTATCTACGAGCAGTACTTC.

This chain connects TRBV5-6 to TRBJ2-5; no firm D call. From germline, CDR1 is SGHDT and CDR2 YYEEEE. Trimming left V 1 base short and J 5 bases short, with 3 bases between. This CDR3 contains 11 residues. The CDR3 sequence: CASSLYETQYF. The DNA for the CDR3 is TGTGCCAGCAGCTTGTATGAGACCCAGTACTTC. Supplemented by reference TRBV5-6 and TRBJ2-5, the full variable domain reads DAGVTQSPTHLIKTRGQQVTLRCSPKSGHDTVSWYQQALGQGPQFIFQYYEEEERQRGNFPDRFSGHQFPNYSSELNVNALLLGDSALYLCASSLYETQYFGPGTRLLVL.

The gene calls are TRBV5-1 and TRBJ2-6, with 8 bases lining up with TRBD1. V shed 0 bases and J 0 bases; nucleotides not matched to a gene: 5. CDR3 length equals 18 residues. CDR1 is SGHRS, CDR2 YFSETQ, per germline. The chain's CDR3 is CASSLGGTGSSGANVLTF. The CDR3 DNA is TGCGCCAGCAGCTTGGGGGGGACAGGAAGCTCTGGGGCCAACGTCCTGACTTTC. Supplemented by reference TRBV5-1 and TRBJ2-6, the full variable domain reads KAGVTQTPRYLIKTRGQQVTLSCSPISGHRSVSWYQQTPGQGLQFLFEYFSETQRNKGNFPGRFSGRQFSNSRSEMNVSTLELGDSALYLCASSLGGTGSSGANVLTFGAGSRLTVL.

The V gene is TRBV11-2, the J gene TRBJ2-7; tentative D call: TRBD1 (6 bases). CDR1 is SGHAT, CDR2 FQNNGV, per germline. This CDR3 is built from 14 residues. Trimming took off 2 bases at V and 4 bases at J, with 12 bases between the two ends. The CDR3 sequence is CASSLTGSSYEQYF. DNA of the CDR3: TGTGCCAGCAGCTTAACAGGGAGCAGTTACGAGCAGTACTTC. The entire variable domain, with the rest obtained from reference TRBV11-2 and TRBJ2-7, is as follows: EAGVAQSPRYKIIEKRQSVAFWCNPISGHATLYWYQQILGQGPKLLIQFQNNGVVDDSQLPKDRFSAERLKGVDSTLKIQPAKLEDSAVYLCASSLTGSSYEQYFGPGTRLTVT.

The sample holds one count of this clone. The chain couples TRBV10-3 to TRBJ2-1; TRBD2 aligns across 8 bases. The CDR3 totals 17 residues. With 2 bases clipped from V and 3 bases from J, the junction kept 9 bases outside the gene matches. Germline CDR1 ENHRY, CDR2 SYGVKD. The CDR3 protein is CAISEQAGGAFYNEQFF. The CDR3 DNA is TGTGCCATCAGTGAGCAGGCCGGGGGGGCCTTCTACAATGAGCAGTTCTTC.

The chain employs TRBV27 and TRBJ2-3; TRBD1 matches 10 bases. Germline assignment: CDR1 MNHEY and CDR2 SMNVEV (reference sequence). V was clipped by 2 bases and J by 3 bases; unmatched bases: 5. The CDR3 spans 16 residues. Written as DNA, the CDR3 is TGTGCCAGCAGTTTAAGGGACAGGGGCGGGACAGATACGCAGTATTTT. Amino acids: CASSLRDRGGTDTQYF.

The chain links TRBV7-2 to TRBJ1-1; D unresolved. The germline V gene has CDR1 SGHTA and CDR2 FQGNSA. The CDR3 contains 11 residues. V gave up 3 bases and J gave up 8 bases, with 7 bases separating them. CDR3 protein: CASSFETEAFF. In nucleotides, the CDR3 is TGTGCCAGCAGCTTCGAGACAGAAGCTTTCTTT.